The next 13 T cell receptor beta chains were all read from a single sample in a study of early T cells in non-severe SARS-CoV-2 infection. Each CDR3 protein gets one entry after TCRdb re-called the 5' RACE reads with MiXCR. The sample holds tens of thousands of distinct CDR3 sequences, around 5.6% seen once. Sequenced: whole blood. The receptors here all came from an adult who was a healthcare worker with PCR-confirmed SARS-CoV-2 infection or an uninfected control (not recorded which).

The chain couples TRBV15 to TRBJ2-3; 8 bases are shared with TRBD2. The CDR3 has 15 residues. V trimming: 5 bases; J trimming: 2 bases; junction bases outside the gene matches: 6. The germline V gene has CDR1 LNHNV and CDR2 YYDKDF (reference sequence). CDR3 protein: CATSFGGESTDTQYF. The CDR3 coding sequence is TGTGCCACCAGCTTCGGGGGGGAATCCACAGATACGCAGTATTTT. Full variable domain (missing parts from reference TRBV15 and TRBJ2-3): DAMVIQNPRYQVTQFGKPVTLSCSQTLNHNVMYWYQQKSSQAPKLLFHYYDKDFNNEADTPDNFQSRRPNTSFCFLDIRSPGLGDTAMYLCATSFGGESTDTQYFGPGTRLTVL.

This clonotype turned up a few times. The J gene is TRBJ2-5, the V gene TRBV9; D possibly corresponds to TRBD2 (6 bases). Trimming took off 7 bases at V and 5 bases at J, with 12 bases between the two ends. This CDR3 comprises 12 residues. From germline, CDR1 is SGDLS and CDR2 YYNGEE. CDR3 sequence (DNA): TGTGCCAGCGGTAGCGGATCGGAGACCCAGTACTTC. Translating it yields CASGSGSETQYF.

This chain links TRBV11-2 with TRBJ2-1; 8 nucleotides align to TRBD2. The trim removed 4 bases at V and 4 bases at J, leaving 12 bases unmatched. The CDR3 has 17 amino acids. Per germline, CDR1 SGHAT and CDR2 FQNNGV. As DNA, the CDR3 is TGTGCCAGCAGCTCGATCGGGGGGGAGGCGAGATACAATGAGCAGTTCTTC. This encodes CASSSIGGEARYNEQFF. Combining the CDR3 with reference TRBV11-2 and TRBJ2-1 gives the whole variable domain EAGVAQSPRYKIIEKRQSVAFWCNPISGHATLYWYQQILGQGPKLLIQFQNNGVVDDSQLPKDRFSAERLKGVDSTLKIQPAKLEDSAVYLCASSSIGGEARYNEQFFGPGTRLTVL.

This clonotype has at least ten counts. V and J are TRBV19 and TRBJ1-1; no clear D gene. The ends were cut back, 6 bases at V and 3 bases at J, with 26 bases in the middle. Per the germline V gene, CDR1 is LNHDA and CDR2 is SQIVND (reference sequence). This CDR3 has 18 residues. CDR3 in amino acids: CASRPRGKGVERDTEAFF. The CDR3 DNA reads as TGTGCCAGTAGGCCCCGAGGTAAGGGAGTGGAAAGGGACACTGAAGCTTTCTTT.

This clonotype was recorded at least ten times. The rearrangement joins TRBV6-1 to TRBJ2-3; 7 bases are a match to TRBD2. Per the germline V gene, CDR1 is MNHNS and CDR2 is SASEGT. V was pared by 2 bases and J by 0 bases, with 8 bases of the junction left unmatched. This CDR3 contains 17 residues. CDR3 DNA: TGTGCCAGCAGTGAAAGGAGGCTAGCGGCTAGCACAGATACGCAGTATTTT. This codes for CASSERRLAASTDTQYF.

V gene TRBV12-3 or TRBV12-4 combines with J gene TRBJ2-6; no definite D call. This CDR3 has 16 residues. The ends were cut back, 0 bases at V and 0 bases at J, with 6 bases in the middle. The CDR3 reads CASSLAISSGANVLTF. Written as DNA, the CDR3 is TGTGCCAGCAGTTTAGCGATCTCCTCTGGGGCCAACGTCCTGACTTTC.

This clonotype was seen repeatedly, ten times or more. The chain combines TRBV12-3 or TRBV12-4 with TRBJ1-1; D gene unclear. The CDR3 consists of 18 residues. V dropped 1 base and J dropped 2 bases, with 20 bases sitting between them. The CDR3 region has the DNA TGTGCCAGCAGTTTAGAGGGCCCGGTGGCCGGACTAAACACTGAAGCTTTCTTT. Amino acids: CASSLEGPVAGLNTEAFF.

This clonotype was seen many times. The rearrangement links TRBV20-1 to TRBJ2-7, with 9 bases identical to TRBD1. The germline CDR1 and CDR2 sequences are DFQATT and SNEGSKA (reference sequence). The CDR3 sequence is 14 residues long. As DNA, the CDR3 is TGCAGCGCCCCAGCGGGACAGGGAGGCCACGAGCAGTACTTC. It specifies CSAPAGQGGHEQYF.

The gene calls are TRBV12-3 or TRBV12-4 and TRBJ2-5; D unresolved. V was shortened by 5 bases and J by 1 base, with 11 bases between the two germline ends. The CDR3 is 14 residues long. Here the CDR3 reads CASSPSVAQETQYF. The CDR3 DNA reads TGTGCCAGCAGTCCGAGTGTTGCCCAAGAGACCCAGTACTTC.

This clonotype was observed a few times. The genes are TRBV9 and TRBJ2-3, with D perhaps given as TRBD1 or TRBD2 (5 bases each). V lost 0 bases to trimming and J lost 4 bases, with 6 bases between them. The germline V gene has CDR1 SGDLS and CDR2 YYNGEE. The CDR3 length is 13 residues. This CDR3 is CASSVVGADTQYF. Written as DNA, the CDR3 is TGTGCCAGCAGCGTAGTGGGGGCAGATACGCAGTATTTT.

This clonotype was seen repeatedly, ten times or more. The chain links TRBV4-2 to TRBJ1-6; tentatively, D is TRBD1 (5 bases). The germline CDR1 and CDR2 sequences are LGHNA and YNFKEQ. V lost 3 bases, J lost 7 bases, and 19 bases lay in between. This CDR3 contains 17 residues. CDR3 sequence reads: CASSQNPGTERNSPLHF. Written as DNA, the CDR3 is TGTGCCAGCAGCCAGAATCCCGGGACGGAACGAAATTCACCCCTCCACTTT.

The chain uses TRBV6-5 and TRBJ1-1; no clear D. The V and J ends lost 4 bases and 2 bases respectively, with 17 bases between them. Germline lookup yields CDR1 MNHEY and CDR2 SVGAGI. CDR3 length equals 16 residues. The chain's CDR3 is CASSFKVSWGNTEAFF. CDR3 nucleotide sequence: TGTGCCAGCAGTTTTAAGGTGTCCTGGGGAAACACTGAAGCTTTCTTT.

The J gene is TRBJ2-3, the V gene TRBV12-3 or TRBV12-4; either TRBD1 or TRBD2 may fit D (6 bases each). The V end was cut by 8 bases, the J end by 4 bases, with 19 bases between. The CDR3 sequence is 15 residues long. The CDR3 loop is CASGTQGRGADTQYF. CDR3 nucleotides: TGTGCCAGCGGCACTCAGGGGCGCGGGGCAGATACGCAGTATTTT.